This T cell receptor beta chain was obtained from a study of blood T cell repertoires in COVID-19. Participants had their cohort set by participant-reported clinical history. Study processing details: Reference gene primer amplification gave nucleated cell count estimates. Clones were sequenced by immunoSEQ multiplex PCR, and TCRdb holds only the in-frame ones, with some missing. V and J calls and clone size are as listed in that table; D and trimming were resolved from the DNA. The sample includes 300,000 to 350,000 clones, over 75% seen only once; the top ten take over 4.5%. This clone was detected only once. Sequencing input: PBMCs or T cells enriched from blood (not recorded which). The receptor was derived from a man younger than 45 who had recovered from COVID-19.

CDR3 sequence: CATSRDRSGGYSYEQYF. The CDR3 DNA is TGTGCCACCAGCAGAGATCGGAGCGGGGGTTATTCCTACGAGCAGTACTTC. The chain joins TRBV15 to TRBJ2-7; 8 nucleotides line up with TRBD2. Germline values: CDR1 LNHNV, CDR2 YYDKDF (reference sequence). CDR3 size: 17 residues. V trimming: 0 bases; J trimming: 1 base; junction bases outside the gene matches: 8.